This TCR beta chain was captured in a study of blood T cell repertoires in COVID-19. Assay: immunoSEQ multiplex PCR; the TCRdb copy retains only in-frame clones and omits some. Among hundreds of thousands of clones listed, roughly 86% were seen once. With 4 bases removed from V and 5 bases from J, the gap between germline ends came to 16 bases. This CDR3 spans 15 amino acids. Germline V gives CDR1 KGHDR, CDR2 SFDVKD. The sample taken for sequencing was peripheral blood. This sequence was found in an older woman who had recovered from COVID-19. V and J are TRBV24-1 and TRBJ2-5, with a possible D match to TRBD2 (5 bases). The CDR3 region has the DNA TGTGCCACCAGTGACTCCGGGGTTGGACGGGAGACCCAGTACTTC. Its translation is CATSDSGVGRETQYF.